The clone carrying this T cell receptor (beta chain) was counted once. Its antigen is unknown. With 3 bases clipped from V and 6 bases from J, the junction kept 5 bases outside the gene matches. Germline CDR1 and CDR2: ENHRY and SYGVKD. This CDR3 spans 15 amino acids. This sample was taken from a study of vaccination effects on CD4 cells after COVID-19. Study-wide results and limits: Late in the post-vaccination period, infection-induced and vaccine-induced clones underwent marked clonal contraction.

Before sequencing, viral peptide pools were used by the ViraFEST assay to expand antigen-specific CD4+ T cells. Subsequent to a culture period of under 11 days, CD4+ T cells were isolated. Each well held approximately 2.2 million PBMC cultured with 7.5 to 10 ug/ml peptides and 8.5 to 10 IU/ml IL-2. TCRdb's copy holds only in-frame clones and misses some; the assay was immunoSEQ multiplex PCR. The profile covers fewer than 65,000 clones, with roughly 76% appearing a single time and under 3% taken by the ten largest. The sequence was collected from a human donor who received a COVID-19 vaccine. The V gene is TRBV10-3, the J gene TRBJ1-6, with TRBD1 identical over 7 bases. Sequencing was performed on CD4+ T cells from PBMCs cultured with HCoV-229E spike peptides, taken before COVID-19 vaccination. In nucleotides, the CDR3 is TGTGCCATCAGTGACCAACAGGGGAGTAATTCACCCCTCCACTTT. This encodes CAISDQQGSNSPLHF.